The 28 T cell receptor beta chains in this list originate from one sample, sequenced in a study of OX40 agonist ivuxolimab in advanced cancers. The repertoire was sequenced with immunoSEQ multiplex PCR; TCRdb's copy has only in-frame clones and lacks some. Of roughly 57,000 clones listed, nearly 80% are singletons. The sample consisted of CD4+ or CD8+ T cells sorted from blood, taken in a trial of the OX40 agonist ivuxolimab. These receptors were collected from an adult with an advanced solid tumor such as melanoma, head and neck, liver or kidney cancer.

This rearrangement joins TRBV7-2 to TRBJ1-6, with D possibly TRBD1 on 5 matching bases. The V end was cut by 5 bases, the J end by 7 bases, with 15 bases between. Germline V gives CDR1 SGHTA, CDR2 FQGNSA. This CDR3 spans 15 amino acids. The CDR3 here is CASSTEGQGNSPLHF. For the CDR3, the DNA is TGTGCCAGCAGCACGGAGGGTCAGGGAAATTCACCCCTCCACTTT.

J is TRBJ1-5 and V is TRBV6-1, with D hard to call. The CDR3 runs to 13 residues. Looked up from germline, CDR1 is MNHNS and CDR2 is SASEGT. V lost 1 base and J lost 2, with 3 bases in between. The chain's CDR3 is CASSEGRNQPQHF. The DNA for the CDR3 is TGTGCCAGCAGTGAAGGACGCAATCAGCCCCAGCATTTT.

The chain uses TRBV19 and TRBJ1-5; D uncertain. This CDR3 spans 14 amino acids. The germline gives CDR1 LNHDA, CDR2 SQIVND (reference sequence). Between the trimmed V and J ends, which lost 0 bases and 9 bases, there was a span of 12 bases. CDR3 region: CASSIDLRAWPQHF. The CDR3 DNA reads TGTGCCAGTAGTATAGATTTGAGGGCCTGGCCCCAGCATTTT.

The chain uses TRBV28 and TRBJ1-4, with D possibly matching TRBD1 (6 bases). V lost 4 bases and J lost 4, with 10 bases in between. The CDR3 is made up of 14 amino acids. The germline V gene encodes CDR1 MDHEN and CDR2 SYDVKM. The CDR3 DNA follows: TGTGCCAGCAGTTCAGGACAGCTTAATGAAAAACTGTTTTTT. It codes for CASSSGQLNEKLFF.

V and J are TRBV19 and TRBJ1-1, with unresolved D. The CDR3 is 11 amino acids. V was cut by 6 bases and J by 5 bases, with 7 bases left in between. The germline V gene encodes CDR1 LNHDA and CDR2 SQIVND (reference sequence). The CDR3 is CASRAGTEAFF. CDR3 nucleotides: TGTGCCAGTAGGGCGGGGACTGAAGCTTTCTTT.

The V and J genes are TRBV28 and TRBJ2-5; D not certain. Deletions cut 1 base from V and 2 bases from J, with 8 bases between. Germline loops: CDR1 MDHEN, CDR2 SYDVKM. The CDR3 sequence is 14 residues long. The CDR3 protein is CASSLSAPQETQYF. In DNA form, the CDR3 reads TGTGCCAGCAGTTTATCGGCCCCACAAGAGACCCAGTACTTC.

The rearrangement uses TRBV11-1 and TRBJ2-5; D not certain. The V gene's germline CDR1 is SGHAT and CDR2 FQDESV (reference sequence). The CDR3 totals 14 residues. The V end was cut by 5 bases, the J end by 7 bases, with 17 bases between. The DNA for the CDR3 is TGTGCCAGCAGCCCCCTGGCCCATTCAGGGACCCAGTACTTC. It translates to CASSPLAHSGTQYF.

This clone has only a few counts. In nucleotides, the CDR3 is TGTGCCAGCAGCCCCAGGACCCAAGGGACGACCCAGTACTTC. Encoded protein: CASSPRTQGTTQYF. The genes are TRBV7-2 and TRBJ2-5, with D perhaps given as TRBD1 or TRBD2 (5 bases each). Germline CDR1 SGHTA, CDR2 FQGNSA. Trimming took 5 bases from V and 7 from J, leaving 17 bases between them. The CDR3 contains 14 residues. Full variable domain (rest looked up from reference TRBV7-2 and TRBJ2-5): GAGVSQSPSNKVTEKGKDVELRCDPISGHTALYWYRQSLGQGLEFLIYFQGNSAPDKSGLPSDRFSAERTGGSVSTLTIQRTQQEDSAVYLCASSPRTQGTTQYFGPGTRLLVL.

The chain is built from TRBV15 and TRBJ1-1; TRBD1 is a possible D gene (6 bases). CDR1 is LNHNV, CDR2 YYDKDF, per germline (reference sequence). V was clipped by 6 bases and J by 4 bases, with 15 bases between them. The CDR3 runs 14 residues. The CDR3, as DNA: TGTGCCACCAGTACAGGGAGGGAGACCACTGAAGCTTTCTTT. Residues: CATSTGRETTEAFF.

V and J are TRBV28 and TRBJ2-7; TRBD2 is a possible D gene (6 bases). V dropped 2 bases and J dropped 7 bases, with 9 bases sitting between them. The length of the CDR3 is 12 residues. From germline, CDR1 is MDHEN and CDR2 SYDVKM. CDR3 amino acids: CASSLGGFEQYF. CDR3 DNA sequence: TGTGCCAGCAGTTTAGGAGGGTTTGAGCAGTACTTC.

The J gene is TRBJ2-5, the V gene TRBV6-5, with TRBD2 identical over 14 bases. This CDR3 spans 15 amino acids. Germline loops: CDR1 MNHEY, CDR2 SVGAGI. V lost 4 bases to trimming and J lost 5 bases; unmatched junction nucleotides: 3. CDR3 nucleotide sequence: TGTGCCAGCAGTTTGGGACTAGCGGGAGCTGAGACCCAGTACTTC. This gives the protein CASSLGLAGAETQYF.

The chain joins TRBV18 to TRBJ1-2; D perhaps matches TRBD1 (6 bases). The CDR3 is 16 amino acids. The germline V gene encodes CDR1 KGHSH and CDR2 LQKENI. Trimming removed 2 bases from V and 4 bases from J, with 17 bases in between. The CDR3 here is CASSPDRTGNLYGYTF. In DNA form, the CDR3 reads TGTGCCAGCTCACCAGATCGTACAGGGAACCTCTATGGCTACACCTTC.

This clone came up a few times. J is TRBJ2-2 and V is TRBV9; D may be TRBD2 (6 bases). V lost 2 bases to trimming and J lost 6 bases, with 8 bases between them. CDR3 length: 13 residues. Germline lookup yields CDR1 SGDLS and CDR2 YYNGEE. CDR3 sequence reads: CASSVAGSGELFF. CDR3 DNA: TGTGCCAGCAGCGTCGCGGGGTCCGGGGAGCTGTTTTTT.

This clone was seen more than once but under ten times. J is TRBJ1-2 and V is TRBV9, with D uncertain. Per the germline V gene, CDR1 is SGDLS and CDR2 is YYNGEE. The CDR3 has 13 amino acids. Between the trimmed V and J ends, which lost 4 bases and 7 bases, there was a span of 14 bases. CDR3 bases: TGTGCCAGCAGCCCCGAGGGTATGCGTGGCTACACCTTC. It specifies CASSPEGMRGYTF.

V and J are TRBV5-5 and TRBJ2-2, with D unclear. The CDR3 runs 15 residues. Germline-derived CDR1 and CDR2 are SGHKS and YYEKEE (reference sequence). V lost 1 base, J lost 5 bases, and 12 bases lay in between. The CDR3 DNA reads as TGTGCCAGCAGCTTGATCGGCAAGGAAACCGGGGAGCTGTTTTTT. Translation: CASSLIGKETGELFF.

This chain joins TRBV5-5 and TRBJ2-2, with a tentative D call TRBD1 (6 bases). This CDR3 region has 15 residues. V lost 4 bases and J 5 bases, leaving 15 bases between the germline ends. CDR1 is SGHKS and CDR2 is YYEKEE in the germline V gene (reference sequence). For the CDR3, the DNA is TGTGCCAGCAGCCTTCACAAGGGGGAAACCGGGGAGCTGTTTTTT. Translating it yields CASSLHKGETGELFF. Together with reference TRBV5-5 and TRBJ2-2, the CDR3 gives the full variable domain: DAGVTQSPTHLIKTRGQQVTLRCSPISGHKSVSWYQQVLGQGPQFIFQYYEKEERGRGNFPDRFSARQFPNYSSELNVNALLLGDSALYLCASSLHKGETGELFFGEGSRLTVL.

This sequence joins TRBV6-1 and TRBJ2-3; D remains ambiguous. V was trimmed by 6 bases and J by 1 base, leaving 11 bases between them. This CDR3 spans 14 amino acids. The germline CDR1 and CDR2 sequences are MNHNS and SASEGT. Here the CDR3 reads CASRGNGGTDTQYF. The DNA of the CDR3 is TGTGCCAGCAGGGGGAATGGGGGCACAGATACGCAGTATTTT.

The CDR3 region has the DNA TGTGCCAGCAGCCAGCGGCCTCCGAGGAGTGGCTACACCTTC. Protein: CASSQRPPRSGYTF. The rearrangement uses TRBV6-6 and TRBJ1-2; unclear D gene. Between the trimmed V and J ends, which lost 6 bases and 7 bases, there was a span of 18 bases. CDR3 length: 14 amino acids. The germline V gene encodes CDR1 MNHNY and CDR2 SVGAGI (reference sequence).

V and J are TRBV5-8 and TRBJ2-7, with 10 positions matching TRBD1. This CDR3 spans 15 amino acids. Per the germline V gene, CDR1 is SGHTS and CDR2 is YDEGEE. The J segment lost 1 base and the V segment lost 3 bases, leaving 4 bases of the junction unmatched. CDR3 nucleotides: TGTGCCAGCAGCTCGGACAGGGGGTGGTCCTACGAGCAGTACTTC. Protein: CASSSDRGWSYEQYF.

V and J are TRBV6-1 and TRBJ1-6; D not certain. CDR1 is MNHNS and CDR2 is SASEGT in the germline V gene. Trimming stripped 7 bases from V and 7 bases from J, with 11 bases between. The CDR3 runs 13 residues. The CDR3 DNA reads TGTGCCAGCAAGGCCTGGTACAATTCACCCCTCCACTTT. Protein sequence: CASKAWYNSPLHF.

This sequence joins TRBV19 and TRBJ1-3, with a possible D match to TRBD1 (5 bases). Germline CDR1 LNHDA, CDR2 SQIVND (reference sequence). The CDR3 consists of 14 residues. V was pared by 8 bases and J by 0 bases, with 11 bases between. CDR3 coding DNA: TGTGCCAGTGCAGGGTCAATCTCTGGAAACACCATATATTTT. Protein sequence: CASAGSISGNTIYF.

The chain combines TRBV7-2 with TRBJ1-6, with a tentative D call TRBD1 (6 bases). The CDR3 runs to 14 residues. V dropped 5 bases and J dropped 5 bases, with 10 bases sitting between them. CDR1 is SGHTA, CDR2 FQGNSA, per germline. The CDR3 nucleotides read TGTGCCAGCAGCCCCGGACAGCATAATTCACCCCTCCACTTT. This codes for CASSPGQHNSPLHF.

This clone was seen only once. The chain employs TRBV6-5 and TRBJ2-7, with D maybe TRBD1 (5 bases). Germline V gives CDR1 MNHEY, CDR2 SVGAGI. This CDR3 has 15 residues. V gave up 0 bases and J gave up 0 bases, with 9 bases separating them. The CDR3, as DNA: TGTGCCAGCAGTTACTCCCCGGACAACTCCTACGAGCAGTACTTC. Its protein product is CASSYSPDNSYEQYF.

The chain couples TRBV2 to TRBJ1-3; 8 bases fit TRBD1. V trimming: 2 bases; J trimming: 0 bases; junction bases outside the gene matches: 0. Germline assignment: CDR1 SNHLY and CDR2 FYNNEI. The CDR3 extends over 15 amino acids. Here the CDR3 DNA reads TGTGCCAGCAGTGAACAGGGGGCCTCTGGAAACACCATATATTTT. It is translated as CASSEQGASGNTIYF.

J is TRBJ2-7 and V is TRBV21-1. TRBV21-1 is termed a pseudogene. CDR3 length: 17 amino acids. This CDR3 reads CASKNRGWGREDYEQYF. The CDR3 region has the DNA TGTGCCAGCAAAAATCGGGGCTGGGGACGGGAAGACTACGAGCAGTACTTC.

The rearrangement links TRBV6-5 to TRBJ2-1; tentative D call: TRBD2 (5 bases). Trimming took off 5 bases at V and 9 bases at J, with 11 bases between the two ends. The CDR3 spans 12 residues. Per germline, CDR1 MNHEY and CDR2 SVGAGI. The CDR3 DNA reads TGTGCCAGCAGTATCCGAGGGCCTGAGCAGTTCTTC. Translating it yields CASSIRGPEQFF.

CDR3 DNA: TGTGCCAGCCAGGGGATGTGGGACACTGAAGCTTTCTTT. Protein: CASQGMWDTEAFF. The chain carries TRBV13 and TRBJ1-1; TRBD1 might be the D (6 bases). The CDR3 runs 13 residues. V lost 8 bases and J 3 bases, leaving 13 bases between the germline ends. Germline CDR1 reads PRHDT; CDR2 reads FYEKMQ (reference sequence).

CDR3 DNA sequence: TGTGCCAGTAGGGGGGACAGGGACGGCGGGGAGCTGTTTTTT. Translated: CASRGDRDGGELFF. The genes are TRBV19 and TRBJ2-2, with 9 bases lining up with TRBD1. Germline V gene data show CDR1 as LNHDA and CDR2 as SQIVND (reference sequence). The junction had 6 bases not matched to a gene; V was cut back by 6 bases and J by 7 bases. The CDR3 is 14 amino acids. The whole variable domain, filled in from reference TRBV19 and TRBJ2-2, reads DGGITQSPKYLFRKEGQNVTLSCEQNLNHDAMYWYRQDPGQGLRLIYYSQIVNDFQKGDIAEGYSVSREKKESFPLTVTSAQKNPTAFYLCASRGDRDGGELFFGEGSRLTVL.